A selection of T cell receptor beta chains follows, all from one sample in a study of technical replicates of blood from a handful of donors. Some clones are missing from TCRdb's copy, which holds only in-frame ones; the method was immunoSEQ multiplex PCR. Here the sample spans roughly 50,000 clones, around 96% being singletons. Sequenced input: PBMCs. Receptors were obtained from a human donor in good health. Some clones in this sample may be carry-over from other donors' samples. The CDR3 runs from the conserved cysteine through the conserved F or W. A D gene is named only where the DNA matches it firmly. Where a row states a size, it is once, few, many or the class of an expanded clone; other rows omit it.

len	d_gene	v_gene	j_gene	abundance	CDR3nt	CDR3aa
14	-	TRBV4-3	TRBJ1-3	-	TGCGCCAGCAGCCAATCAGGGGATGGAAACACCATATATTTT	CASSQSGDGNTIYF
18	TRBD2	TRBV5-6	TRBJ2-1	-	TGTGCCAGCAGCCAGACTAGCGGGGGGGCCAATTCCTACAATGAGCAGTTCTTC	CASSQTSGGANSYNEQFF
15	TRBD2	TRBV11-3	TRBJ2-7	-	TGTGCCAGCAGCTTAAGCCCTAGCGGCGGCGCAGAGCAGTACTTC	CASSLSPSGGAEQYF
13	TRBD2	TRBV4-2	TRBJ2-7	-	TGTGCCAGCAGCCGGGGGGAGGGCAACGAGCAGTACTTC	CASSRGEGNEQYF
15	TRBD1	TRBV6-1	TRBJ1-5	-	TGTGCCAGCAGTAGGACAGGGAATAGCAATCAGCCCCAGCATTTT	CASSRTGNSNQPQHF
14	-	TRBV6-5	TRBJ1-6	-	TGTGCCATCGGAGACAGCTCCTATAATTCACCCCTCCACTTT	CAIGDSSYNSPLHF
17	TRBD1	TRBV5-6	TRBJ1-6	-	TGTGCCAGCAGCCCCGGGACAGCGGGCTCCTATAATTCACCCCTCCACTTT	CASSPGTAGSYNSPLHF
14	TRBD1	TRBV7-2	TRBJ2-5	-	TGTGCCAGCAGCACCCAAAGACAGGGGTCGGCCCAGTACTTC	CASSTQRQGSAQYF
16	TRBD2	TRBV2	TRBJ2-2	once	TGTGCCAGCAGCCCCGGGGGGGGCCCGGGCACCGGGGAGCTGTTTTTT	CASSPGGGPGTGELFF
14	TRBD1	TRBV5-1	TRBJ1-6	-	TGCGCCAGCAGAACGACAGGGAAGGATTCACCCCTCCACTTT	CASRTTGKDSPLHF
14	-	TRBV4-1	TRBJ1-1	-	TGCGCCAGCAGCCAAGAACCGGGAAGGGCTGAAGCTTTCTTT	CASSQEPGRAEAFF
16	TRBD2	TRBV7-2	TRBJ2-5	-	TGTGCCAGCAGCACCAGGACTAGCGGGGTCCAAGAGACCCAGTACTTC	CASSTRTSGVQETQYF
11	TRBD1	TRBV6-5	TRBJ1-1	-	TGTGCCACCGGGGACAGATATGAAGCTTTCTTT	CATGDRYEAFF
15	TRBD2	TRBV5-6	TRBJ2-1	-	TGTGCCAGCAGCTTGCGGCTAGCGGGAGTGGATGAGCAGTTCTTC	CASSLRLAGVDEQFF
16	TRBD2	TRBV4-3	TRBJ2-7	-	TGCGCCAGCAGCCAAGATTGGAGCGGGGGCCACTACGAGCAGTACTTC	CASSQDWSGGHYEQYF
15	TRBD1	TRBV2	TRBJ2-3	-	TGTGCCAGCAGTCTAGGACAGGGCCGCACAGATACGCAGTATTTT	CASSLGQGRTDTQYF
13	TRBD1	TRBV10-3	TRBJ1-2	-	TGTGCCATCAGTCAAAACACAGGGGCGGGTAACACCTTC	CAISQNTGAGNTF
16	TRBD2	TRBV10-3	TRBJ2-3	-	TGTGCCATCAGTGAGGGGCTAGCGGGAGGGCTGGATACGCAGTATTTT	CAISEGLAGGLDTQYF
13	-	TRBV5-1	TRBJ1-2	-	TGCGCCAGCAGCTTGGACAGGGTCGAAGGCTACACCTTC	CASSLDRVEGYTF
12	-	TRBV7-9	TRBJ1-2	-	TGTGCCAGCAGCTTAGACAGCGGCGGCTACACCTTC	CASSLDSGGYTF
13	-	TRBV30	TRBJ1-5	-	TGTGCCTGGCAGCGGATCCGCGGGCAGCCCCAGCATTTT	CAWQRIRGQPQHF
14	TRBD1	TRBV5-6	TRBJ1-5	-	TGTGCCAGCAGGTCGACAGGGGACAATCAGCCCCAGCATTTT	CASRSTGDNQPQHF